The clone carrying this T cell receptor (beta chain) was counted between two and nine times. Unique molecular identifiers were affixed to single, distinct cDNA molecules. TCRdb processed the 5' RACE reads anew with MiXCR; each CDR3 protein has one entry. The sample holds tens of thousands of distinct CDR3 sequences, roughly 5% seen once. The data belong to a study of early T cells in non-severe SARS-CoV-2 infection. Study context: The input, bulk RNA from unsorted whole blood, was sequenced, and chains were unpaired.

This CDR3 comprises 14 residues. V lost 4 bases, J lost 4 bases, and 15 bases lay in between. The germline V gene has CDR1 SGHDT and CDR2 YYEEEE. The chain couples TRBV5-6 to TRBJ2-7; D ambiguous. The clonotype comes from an adult who was a healthcare worker with PCR-confirmed SARS-CoV-2 infection or an uninfected control (not recorded which). Sequences were obtained from whole blood. CDR3 coding DNA: TGTGCCAGCAGCCCGACGATGCAGCCGTACGAGCAGTACTTC. It is translated as CASSPTMQPYEQYF.